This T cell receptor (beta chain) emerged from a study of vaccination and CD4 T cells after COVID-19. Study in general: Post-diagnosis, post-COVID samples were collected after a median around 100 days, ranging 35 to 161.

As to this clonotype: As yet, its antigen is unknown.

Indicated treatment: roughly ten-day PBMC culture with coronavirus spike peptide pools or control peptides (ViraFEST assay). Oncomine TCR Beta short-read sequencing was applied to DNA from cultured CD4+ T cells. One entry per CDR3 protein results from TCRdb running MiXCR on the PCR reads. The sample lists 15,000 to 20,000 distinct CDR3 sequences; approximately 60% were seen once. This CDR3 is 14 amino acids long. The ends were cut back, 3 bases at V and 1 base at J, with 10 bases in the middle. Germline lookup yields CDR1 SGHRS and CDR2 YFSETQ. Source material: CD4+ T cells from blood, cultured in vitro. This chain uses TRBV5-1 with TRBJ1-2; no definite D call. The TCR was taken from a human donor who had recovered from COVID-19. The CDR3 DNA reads TGCGCCAGCAGCTATTCGGACGTTAACTATGGCTACACCTTC. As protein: CASSYSDVNYGYTF.